Listed below are T cell receptor beta chains from one sample, sequenced in a study of a mutant IDH1 vaccine in newly diagnosed glioma. Clones were read by immunoSEQ multiplex PCR, and TCRdb kept only the in-frame ones, dropping some. The sample holds 55,000 to 70,000 clones, 86% seen once. The sequencing used PBMCs, collected from a glioma patient treated with radiotherapy, temozolomide or both. The source of these receptors is a man aged 30-40 years with glioma. CDR3s include the opening cysteine and the closing phenylalanine or tryptophan. D genes are given only for firm matches. Size is stated for part of the rows, as once, few or many counts, or as a class when the clone is expanded.

clone_size	v_call	d_call	cdr3_length	j_call	cdr3_nt	cdr3_aa
.	TRBV19	.	12	TRBJ1-2	TGTGCCAGCCTCCGGGGGCCGAGTGGCTACACCTTC	CASLRGPSGYTF
.	TRBV4-1	.	17	TRBJ2-1	TGCGCCAGCAGCCAAGAAAAAAGGAGGCCGTCCTACAATGAGCAGTTCTTC	CASSQEKRRPSYNEQFF
.	TRBV5-1	.	14	TRBJ2-3	TGCGCCAGCAGCCCGGAACGTAGCACAGATACGCAGTATTTT	CASSPERSTDTQYF
.	TRBV2	TRBD2	16	TRBJ2-3	TGTGCCAGCAGTGAGGTAATAGCGGGGAAGGAGTATACGCAGTATTTT	CASSEVIAGKEYTQYF
few	TRBV2	TRBD1	13	TRBJ1-1	TGTGCCAGCAGTCTGGGACAGGAGGTTGGAGCTTTCTTT	CASSLGQEVGAFF
.	TRBV7-8	.	14	TRBJ2-7	TGTGCCAGCAGGGGACATCAATCGTCCTACGAGCAGTACTTC	CASRGHQSSYEQYF
.	TRBV6-1	.	14	TRBJ1-1	TGTGCCAGCAGTGCGGGATTCCTGAACACTGAAGCTTTCTTT	CASSAGFLNTEAFF
.	TRBV4-1	.	16	TRBJ1-3	TGCGCCAGCAGCCAAGATTTCATCCTCTCTGGAAACACCATATATTTT	CASSQDFILSGNTIYF
.	TRBV27	.	14	TRBJ2-7	TGTGCCAGCAGCCGGACAGCCCAGCATTACGAGCAGTACTTC	CASSRTAQHYEQYF
few	TRBV5-1	.	13	TRBJ2-7	TGCGCCAGCAGCTGGGACAAAGCCTACGAGCAGTACTTC	CASSWDKAYEQYF
.	TRBV25-1	.	15	TRBJ1-2	TGTGCCAGCAGTGGGGGGTTTCCTACTAACTATGGCTACACCTTC	CASSGGFPTNYGYTF
.	TRBV6-5	TRBD1	13	TRBJ1-2	TGTGCCAGCAGTTCGACAGGGGCGAATGGCTACACCTTC	CASSSTGANGYTF
few	TRBV6-5	.	11	TRBJ1-1	TGTGCCAGCAGCAGTGGGACTGAAGCTTTCTTT	CASSSGTEAFF
few	TRBV7-8	.	14	TRBJ1-2	TGTGCCAGCAGCCCCAGGGGCCGACTCCTCCGCTACACCTTC	CASSPRGRLLRYTF
.	TRBV5-1	.	16	TRBJ2-2	TGCGCCAGCAGCTTGGTCGGGGGCACAAGCACCGGGGAGCTGTTTTTT	CASSLVGGTSTGELFF
.	TRBV7-2	.	17	TRBJ1-5	TGTGCCAGCAGCTTCGGGGACTGGGGGAGTTTGGGTCAGCCCCAGCATTTT	CASSFGDWGSLGQPQHF
once	TRBV27	.	12	TRBJ2-1	TGTGCCAGCAGTTTCCAGCGACAGAAGCAGTTCTTC	CASSFQRQKQFF
.	TRBV5-4	.	14	TRBJ1-1	TGTGCCAGCAGCTTCTCCGCAAGCTCGCTTGAAGCTTTCTTT	CASSFSASSLEAFF
.	TRBV11-2	.	13	TRBJ1-1	TGTGCCAGCAGCTTCAGATCGAACACTGAAGCTTTCTTT	CASSFRSNTEAFF
once	TRBV11-2	TRBD1	16	TRBJ1-4	TGTGCCAGCAGCTTATTCCTGGGACAGCCTAATGAAAAACTGTTTTTT	CASSLFLGQPNEKLFF
.	TRBV19	.	15	TRBJ1-2	TGTGCCAGTAAAAGTACAGGGAGCGGCAACTATGGCTACACCTTC	CASKSTGSGNYGYTF
.	TRBV6-5	.	15	TRBJ2-2	TGTGCCAGCAGCCCGTTAATTTCGGGCCCCGGGGAGCTGTTTTTT	CASSPLISGPGELFF
few	TRBV5-6	.	14	TRBJ1-2	TGTGCCAGCAGCGTCTTCAACCGAAACTATGGCTACACCTTC	CASSVFNRNYGYTF
.	TRBV30	.	12	TRBJ1-4	TGTGCCTGGAGTGAACCTAATGAAAAACTGTTTTTT	CAWSEPNEKLFF
.	TRBV7-9	.	12	TRBJ1-6	TGTGCCAGCAGCTTAGACGATTCACCCCTCCACTTT	CASSLDDSPLHF
.	TRBV6-5	.	13	TRBJ1-2	TGTGCCAGCAGTTACGGGCCCCTCCAGGGCTACACCTTC	CASSYGPLQGYTF
.	TRBV27	.	12	TRBJ2-5	TGTGCCAGCCGCTCACCAGACGAGACCCAGTACTTC	CASRSPDETQYF
.	TRBV19	.	13	TRBJ2-5	TGTGCCAGTAGCACAGGGTCCCAAGAGACCCAGTACTTC	CASSTGSQETQYF
.	TRBV5-1	.	14	TRBJ2-5	TGCGCCAGCAGCTTGGAGGGTAGACAAGAGACCCAGTACTTC	CASSLEGRQETQYF
.	TRBV5-5	.	13	TRBJ1-5	TGTGCCAGCAGCTTCTATAGCAATCAGCCCCAGCATTTT	CASSFYSNQPQHF
.	TRBV19	.	13	TRBJ1-2	TGTGCCAGTAAGGTCGAGGGTGAGAATGGCTACACCTTC	CASKVEGENGYTF
once	TRBV7-8	TRBD1	10	TRBJ2-7	TGTGCCAGCAGGGGGACAGTGTCGTACTTC	CASRGTVSYF
.	TRBV4-1	.	17	TRBJ1-6	TGCGCCAGCAGCCCCCAGCCGGGGAGCTCCTATAATTCACCCCTCCACTTT	CASSPQPGSSYNSPLHF
.	TRBV11-2	.	14	TRBJ2-1	TGTGCCAGCACGAGGACACCTTCCTACAATGAGCAGTTCTTC	CASTRTPSYNEQFF
.	TRBV30	TRBD2	15	TRBJ2-7	TGTGCCTGGAGTGTACCGAGCGGGGGTTTATTCGAGCAGTACTTC	CAWSVPSGGLFEQYF
few	TRBV2	.	13	TRBJ1-2	TGTGCCAGCAGTAACAGTCCTAACTATGGCTACACCTTC	CASSNSPNYGYTF
.	TRBV7-2	.	15	TRBJ2-1	TGTGCCAGCAGCTTAGCAGGGCTGTCCTACAATGAGCAGTTCTTC	CASSLAGLSYNEQFF
once	TRBV9	TRBD1	15	TRBJ1-6	TGTGCCAGCAGCGTTGCGGACAGGGCATCGTCACCCCTCCACTTT	CASSVADRASSPLHF
once	TRBV2	.	13	TRBJ1-2	TGTGCCAGCAGTGACAGAGTTAACTATGGCTACACCTTC	CASSDRVNYGYTF
.	TRBV19	.	16	TRBJ2-7	TGTGCCAGTAGTATTACGTACGGGTTCAACCGACACGAGCAGTACTTC	CASSITYGFNRHEQYF
.	TRBV28	.	15	TRBJ2-3	TGTGCCAGCAGTACGCCAGACTGGAGTACAGATACGCAGTATTTT	CASSTPDWSTDTQYF
.	TRBV5-1	.	18	TRBJ1-1	TGCGCCAGCAGCCCCCGAGGACAGATCCGGACCTATAACACTGAAGCTTTCTTT	CASSPRGQIRTYNTEAFF
.	TRBV9	TRBD2	15	TRBJ2-3	TGTGCCAGCAGCGCCAGCGGGGGGAGCACATATACGCAGTATTTT	CASSASGGSTYTQYF
.	TRBV20-1	.	11	TRBJ2-7	TGCAGTGCTAAGGGGGACTACGAGCAGTACTTC	CSAKGDYEQYF
.	TRBV6-5	.	12	TRBJ1-2	TGTGCCAGCGGGGGTGTTTACTATGGCTACACCTTC	CASGGVYYGYTF
.	TRBV7-6	TRBD2	17	TRBJ2-1	TGTGCCAGCAGCTTAGGGCTCGGGGGGGCCTCTTACAATGAGCAGTTCTTC	CASSLGLGGASYNEQFF
once	TRBV6-4	TRBD1	15	TRBJ2-2	TGTGCCACCTCACCGGGACAGGGGCTTGCCGGGGAGCTGTTTTTT	CATSPGQGLAGELFF
.	TRBV15	.	13	TRBJ2-7	TGTGCCACCAGCGGAGGACATTCCTACGAGCAGTACTTC	CATSGGHSYEQYF
.	TRBV5-1	.	14	TRBJ2-1	TGCGCCAGCAGCCTGACGACAGACTACAATGAGCAGTTCTTC	CASSLTTDYNEQFF
.	TRBV7-6	.	14	TRBJ2-7	TGTGCCAGCAGCTTAGCCAGGCAGGTCCACGAGCAGTACTTC	CASSLARQVHEQYF
few	TRBV27	TRBD1	13	TRBJ2-7	TGTGCCAGCGGTAACAGGGGCCCCTACGAGCAGTACTTC	CASGNRGPYEQYF
.	TRBV7-6	.	13	TRBJ1-4	TGTGCCAGTTCTCGGGACACTAATGAAAAACTGTTTTTT	CASSRDTNEKLFF
.	TRBV2	.	14	TRBJ1-5	TGTGCCAGCAAGGAAGGGTATAGCAATCAGCCCCAGCATTTT	CASKEGYSNQPQHF
once	TRBV2	TRBD2	15	TRBJ2-7	TGTGCCAGCAGTGAAGAGGGACTAGCGGGGAGCGAGCAGTACTTC	CASSEEGLAGSEQYF
.	TRBV11-3	.	16	TRBJ1-1	TGTGCCAGCAGCTTAGGCGTTTGGGGGAAGAACACTGAAGCTTTCTTT	CASSLGVWGKNTEAFF
.	TRBV5-1	.	15	TRBJ2-7	TGCGCCAGCAGTTGGGGGTCGGGGCGCCCCTACGAGCAGTACTTC	CASSWGSGRPYEQYF
.	TRBV5-6	.	15	TRBJ2-1	TGTGCCAGCAGCTTGGGGACTACGGCCTACAATGAGCAGTTCTTC	CASSLGTTAYNEQFF
.	TRBV6-6	TRBD1	15	TRBJ1-3	TGTGCCAGCAGCCCAACAGGGGTCGGTGGAAACACCATATATTTT	CASSPTGVGGNTIYF
.	TRBV28	.	18	TRBJ1-6	TGTGCCAGCAGTTTAATGATCCTTCAGGGCGTGGATAATTCACCCCTCCACTTT	CASSLMILQGVDNSPLHF